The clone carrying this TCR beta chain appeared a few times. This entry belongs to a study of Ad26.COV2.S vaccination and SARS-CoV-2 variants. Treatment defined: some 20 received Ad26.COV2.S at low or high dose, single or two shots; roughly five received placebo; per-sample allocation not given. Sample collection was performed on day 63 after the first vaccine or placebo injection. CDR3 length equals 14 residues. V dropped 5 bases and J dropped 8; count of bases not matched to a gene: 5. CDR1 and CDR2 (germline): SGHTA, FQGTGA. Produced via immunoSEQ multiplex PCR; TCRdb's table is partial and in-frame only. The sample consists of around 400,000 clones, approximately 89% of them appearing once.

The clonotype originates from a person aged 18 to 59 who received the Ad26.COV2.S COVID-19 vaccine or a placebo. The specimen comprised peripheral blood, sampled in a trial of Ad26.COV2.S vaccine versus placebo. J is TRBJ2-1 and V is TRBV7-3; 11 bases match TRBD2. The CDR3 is CASSPTSGAYEQFF. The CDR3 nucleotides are TGTGCCAGCAGCCCGACTAGCGGGGCCTATGAGCAGTTCTTC.